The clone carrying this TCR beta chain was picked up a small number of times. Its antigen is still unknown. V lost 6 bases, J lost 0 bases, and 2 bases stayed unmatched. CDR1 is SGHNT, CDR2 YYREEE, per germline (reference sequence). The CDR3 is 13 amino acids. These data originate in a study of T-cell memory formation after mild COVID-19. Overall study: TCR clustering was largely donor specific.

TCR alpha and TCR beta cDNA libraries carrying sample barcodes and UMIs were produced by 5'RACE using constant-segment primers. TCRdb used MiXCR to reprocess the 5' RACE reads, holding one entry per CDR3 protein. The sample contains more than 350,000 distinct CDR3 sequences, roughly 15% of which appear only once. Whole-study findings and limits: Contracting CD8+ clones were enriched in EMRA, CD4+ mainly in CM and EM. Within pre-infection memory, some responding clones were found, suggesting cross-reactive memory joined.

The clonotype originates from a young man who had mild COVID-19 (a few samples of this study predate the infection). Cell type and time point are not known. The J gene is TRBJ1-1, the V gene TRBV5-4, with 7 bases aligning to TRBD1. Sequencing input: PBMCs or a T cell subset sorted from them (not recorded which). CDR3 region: CASMGQMNTEAFF. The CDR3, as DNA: TGTGCCAGCATGGGACAGATGAACACTGAAGCTTTCTTT.